The entry that follows covers one TCR beta chain sequence. TCRdb reanalyzed the 5' RACE reads, giving one entry per CDR3 protein sequence and no DNA. Its table records over 100,000 distinct CDR3 sequences. This specimen comes from a study of monozygotic twins with inflammatory bowel disease. The CDR3 covers 15 residues. Germline assignment: CDR1 SGDLS and CDR2 YYNGEE. The rearrangement joins TRBV9 to TRBJ2-3; TCRdb's D gene call, TRBD2, goes unchecked for lack of DNA. This sequence was found in a human donor with ulcerative colitis or Crohn's disease, or a healthy co-twin of an affected twin (not recorded which). Sequencing was done on a sample of blood. The CDR3 protein is CASSPIAGGADTQYF.